This is a list of T cell receptor beta chains from one sample in a study of blood T cell repertoires in COVID-19. The assay was immunoSEQ multiplex PCR, and TCRdb's table has in-frame clones only and misses some. The sample holds about 36,000 clones; 80% to 90% are singletons and the top ten take around two fifths. The source material was peripheral blood. The source of these receptors is a human donor in a cohort sampled during active or convalescent COVID-19. The donor label of this sample is uncertain. Both conserved end residues are trimmed from each CDR3.

V: TRBV11-2; CDR3: ASSPEPEGRTQY
V: TRBV7-3; CDR3: ASSSGLAGGPRQY
V: TRBV24-1; CDR3: ATSDSKYKQPQH
V: TRBV11-2; CDR3: ASSPRRGSGNTIY
V: TRBV18; CDR3: ASSPQGARSNQPQH
V: TRBV18; CDR3: ASSKAGQGWQPQH
V: TRBV18; CDR3: ASSPGQGGHEQY
V: TRBV7-2; CDR3: ASSPSGLAENEQF
V: TRBV24-1; CDR3: ATSDSGTGTFGTQY
V: TRBV7-9; CDR3: ASSVGQATYGYT
V: TRBV19; CDR3: ASKSDLGTDTQY
V: TRBV4-3; CDR3: ASSRENRDGYT
V: TRBV6-6; CDR3: ASSYPLAGGPGELF
V: TRBV7-2; CDR3: ASSLDSRVRGDGYT
V: TRBV5-5; CDR3: ASSAGLAPTGEQF
V: TRBV2; CDR3: ASSRDRAHSYT
V: TRBV6-5; CDR3: ASSYRESSYNEQF
V: TRBV21-1; CDR3: ASSIRTGRNNQPQH
V: TRBV27; CDR3: ASRRQEEETQY
V: TRBV5-5; CDR3: ASSPQGGSSPLH
V: TRBV27; CDR3: ASSSPGQGLETQY
V: TRBV7-2; CDR3: ASSAGQGESQPQH
V: TRBV27; CDR3: ASSLQYQETQY
V: TRBV4-2; CDR3: ASSHRGTSSYNEQF
V: TRBV11-3; CDR3: ASSFGGNQGANVLT
V: TRBV5-6; CDR3: ASSLDPGEPQH
V: TRBV2; CDR3: ASRTFIGTGDEKLF
V: TRBV6-5; CDR3: ASRRTGGLYEQY
V: TRBV2; CDR3: ASTDGSNTGELF